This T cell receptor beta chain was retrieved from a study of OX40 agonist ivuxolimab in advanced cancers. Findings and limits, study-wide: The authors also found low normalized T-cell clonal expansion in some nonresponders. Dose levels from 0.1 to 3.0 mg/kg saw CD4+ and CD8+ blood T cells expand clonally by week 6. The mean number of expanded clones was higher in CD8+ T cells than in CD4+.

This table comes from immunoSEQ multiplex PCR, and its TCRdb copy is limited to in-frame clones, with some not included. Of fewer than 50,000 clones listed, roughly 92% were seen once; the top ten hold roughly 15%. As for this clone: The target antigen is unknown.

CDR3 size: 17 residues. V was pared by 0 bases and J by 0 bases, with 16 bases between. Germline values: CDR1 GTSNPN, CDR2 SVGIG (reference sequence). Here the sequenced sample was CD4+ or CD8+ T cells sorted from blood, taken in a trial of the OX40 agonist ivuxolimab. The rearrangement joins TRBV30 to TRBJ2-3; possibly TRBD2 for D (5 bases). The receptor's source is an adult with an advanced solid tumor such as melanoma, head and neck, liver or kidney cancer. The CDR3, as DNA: TGTGCCTGGAGTGTTGGACTGCCTGGAACTAGCACAGATACGCAGTATTTT. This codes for CAWSVGLPGTSTDTQYF. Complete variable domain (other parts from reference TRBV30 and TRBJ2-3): SQTIHQWPATLVQPVGSPLSLECTVEGTSNPNLYWYRQAAGRGLQLLFYSVGIGQISSEVPQNLSASRPQDRQFILSSKKLLLSDSGFYLCAWSVGLPGTSTDTQYFGPGTRLTVL.